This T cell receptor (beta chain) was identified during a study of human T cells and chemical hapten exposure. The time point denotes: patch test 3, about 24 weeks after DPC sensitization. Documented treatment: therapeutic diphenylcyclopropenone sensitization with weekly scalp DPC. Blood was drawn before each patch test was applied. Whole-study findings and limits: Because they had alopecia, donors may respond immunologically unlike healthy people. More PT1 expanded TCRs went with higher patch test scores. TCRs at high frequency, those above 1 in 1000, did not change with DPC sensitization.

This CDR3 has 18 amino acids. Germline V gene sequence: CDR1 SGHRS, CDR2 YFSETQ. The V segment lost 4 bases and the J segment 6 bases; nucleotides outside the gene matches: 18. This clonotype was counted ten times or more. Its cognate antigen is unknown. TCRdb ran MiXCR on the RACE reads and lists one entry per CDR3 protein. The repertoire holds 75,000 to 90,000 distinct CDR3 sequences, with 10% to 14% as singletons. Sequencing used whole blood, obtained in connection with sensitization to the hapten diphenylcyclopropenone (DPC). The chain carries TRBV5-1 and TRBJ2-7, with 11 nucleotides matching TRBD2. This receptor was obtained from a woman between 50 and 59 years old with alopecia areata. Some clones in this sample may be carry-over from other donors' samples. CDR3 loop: CASSAQPGTSGTLSEQYF. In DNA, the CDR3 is TGCGCCAGCAGCGCTCAACCCGGGACTAGCGGCACCCTCTCCGAGCAGTACTTC.